The count of the clone carrying this TCR beta chain is one. Its antigen is still unknown. This entry comes from a study of T cell responses to AZD1222 COVID-19 vaccine. Whole-study findings and limits: There were mostly white British donors and more females than males, and clonal diversity was possibly underestimated.

The table came from immunoSEQ multiplex PCR; TCRdb's copy has only in-frame clones and leaves some out. The table records 25,000 to 35,000 clones, around 78% of them present only once. Germline assignment: CDR1 WSHSY and CDR2 SAAADI. V was clipped by 2 bases and J by 13 bases, with 15 bases between them. There are 14 residues in the CDR3. The sequence came from an adult in good health. The chain uses TRBV10-2 and TRBJ1-6; weak D call: TRBD1 (5 bases). Sequenced here: peripheral blood, sampled on day 0 of AZD1222 vaccination. In nucleotides, the CDR3 is TGCGCCAGCAGTGAGGGGGCATCCGCCGTGCCCCTCCACTTT. Amino acids: CASSEGASAVPLHF.